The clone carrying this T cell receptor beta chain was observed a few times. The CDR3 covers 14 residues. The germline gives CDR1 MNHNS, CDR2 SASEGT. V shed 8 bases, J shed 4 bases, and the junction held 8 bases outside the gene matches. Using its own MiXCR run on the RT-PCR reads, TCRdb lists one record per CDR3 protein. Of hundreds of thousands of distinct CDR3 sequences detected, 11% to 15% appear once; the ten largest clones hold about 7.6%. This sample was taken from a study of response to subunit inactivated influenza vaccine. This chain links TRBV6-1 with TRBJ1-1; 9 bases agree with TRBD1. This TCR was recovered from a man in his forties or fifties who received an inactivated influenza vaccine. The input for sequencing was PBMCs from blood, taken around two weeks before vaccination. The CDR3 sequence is CASSGDRDGTEAFF. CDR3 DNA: TGTGCCAGCTCGGGGGACAGGGATGGCACTGAAGCTTTCTTT.